One sample yielded the 6 T cell receptor beta chains listed below, sequenced in a study of control samples from healthy donors and cancer patients. Produced via immunoSEQ multiplex PCR; TCRdb's table is partial and in-frame only. The sample contains about 92,000 clones, approximately 78% of which appear only once. The sequenced sample was blood. The receptors shown here come from a woman aged 55-70 years in good health.

This chain joins TRBV7-9 and TRBJ1-4; D is ambiguous. Trimming left V 5 bases short and J 5 bases short, with 12 bases between. In germline, CDR1 is SEHNR, CDR2 FQNEAQ (reference sequence). This CDR3 has 14 amino acids. Here the CDR3 reads CASSPAGINEKLFF. CDR3 nucleotides: TGTGCCAGCAGCCCTGCAGGAATCAATGAAAAACTGTTTTTT.

The rearrangement joins TRBV19 to TRBJ2-2; no reliable D call. The CDR3 totals 15 residues. V shed 1 base and J shed 1 base, with 7 bases lying between them. Germline CDR1 is LNHDA and CDR2 is SQIVND (reference sequence). CDR3 region: CASSIGAMNTGELFF. CDR3 nucleotide sequence: TGTGCCAGTAGTATAGGGGCCATGAACACCGGGGAGCTGTTTTTT.

This clone was seen a single time. This sequence joins TRBV12-5 and TRBJ1-4, with D possibly being TRBD1 (5 bases). The ends were cut back, 0 bases at V and 6 bases at J, with 11 bases in the middle. CDR1 is LGHNT and CDR2 is FRNRAP in the germline V gene. This CDR3 spans 15 amino acids. The CDR3 DNA sequence: TGTGCTAGTGGTTTGGTACTGGGGGGGGATGAAAAACTGTTTTTT. Its translation: CASGLVLGGDEKLFF.

Remarks on this clone: A read error may account for a junction end that differs from germline. This chain uses TRBV7-7 with TRBJ2-5, with 11 bases that match TRBD1. The CDR3 has 16 residues. Germline V gene sequence: CDR1 SSHAT, CDR2 FNYEAQ (reference sequence). The CDR3 DNA is TGTGCTAGCAGCTTAGTCGGGACAGGGGGAGGAGAGACCCAGTACTTC. Amino acids: CASSLVGTGGGETQYF. Full variable domain (outside the CDR3, taken from reference TRBV7-7 and TRBJ2-5): GAGVSQSPRYKVTKRGQDVTLRCDPISSHATLYWYQQALGQGPEFLTYFNYEAQPDKSGLPSDRFSAERPEGSISTLTIQRTEQRDSAMYRCASSLVGTGGGETQYFGPGTRLLVL.

CDR3 coding DNA: TGCGCCAGCAGCAAGCTGCTAGGTCAAGAGACCCAGTACTTC. Translated: CASSKLLGQETQYF. The genes are TRBV5-1 and TRBJ2-5, with D unclear. CDR1 is SGHRS and CDR2 is YFSETQ in the germline V gene. Trimming shortened V by 4 bases and J by 2 bases, and 12 bases separated the two germline ends. The CDR3 spans 14 residues.

The sample holds one count of this clone. This chain links TRBV5-6 with TRBJ1-1; no definite D call. Germline V lookup: CDR1 SGHDT, CDR2 YYEEEE. This CDR3 comprises 16 residues. V lost 0 bases and J lost 2, with 14 bases in between. The DNA of the CDR3 is TGTGCCAGCAGCTTGGCGGGTTTTGGACTTAACACTGAAGCTTTCTTT. Translated, it gives CASSLAGFGLNTEAFF.